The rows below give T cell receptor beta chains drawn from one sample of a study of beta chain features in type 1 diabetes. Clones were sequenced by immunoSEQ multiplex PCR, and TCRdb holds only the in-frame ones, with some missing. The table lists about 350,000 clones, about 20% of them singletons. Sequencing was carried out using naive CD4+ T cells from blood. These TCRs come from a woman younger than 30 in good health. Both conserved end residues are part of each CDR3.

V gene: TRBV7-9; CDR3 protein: CASSSGDRGSQPQHF
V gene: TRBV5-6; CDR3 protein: CASRGVGEQYF
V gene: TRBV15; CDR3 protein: CATSEGRGRAVETQYF
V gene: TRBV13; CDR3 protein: CASSLGRGATDTQYF
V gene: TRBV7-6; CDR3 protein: CASSQGAGANTEAFF
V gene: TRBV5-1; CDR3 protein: CASSFAVSYEQYF
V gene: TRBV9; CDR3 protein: CASSVSSGDIYGYTF
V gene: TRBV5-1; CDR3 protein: CASSEGQYNQPQHF
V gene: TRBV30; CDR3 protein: CAWRDRGRYGYTF
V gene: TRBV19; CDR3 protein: CASSVTGGSNQPQHF
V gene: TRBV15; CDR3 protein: CATSRAELVGETQYF
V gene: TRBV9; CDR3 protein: CASSRTTGYLQETQYF
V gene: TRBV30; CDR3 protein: CAWEAAPNYGYTF
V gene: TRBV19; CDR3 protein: CASRASGGAKNIQYF
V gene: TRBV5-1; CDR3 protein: CASSRTGRNTGELFF
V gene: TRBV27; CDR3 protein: CASSSSGLTYEQYF
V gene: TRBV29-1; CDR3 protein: CSVAGGQGAGYGYTF
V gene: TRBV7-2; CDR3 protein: CASSRSGGIGETQYF
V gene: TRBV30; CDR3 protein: CAWSVPGISYEQYF
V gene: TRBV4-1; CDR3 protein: CASSQGTGWYGYTF
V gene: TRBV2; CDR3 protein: CASGQTVEAFF
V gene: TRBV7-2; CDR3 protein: CASSLYVQGSTDTQYF
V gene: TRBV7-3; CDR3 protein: CASSTQGNTEAFF
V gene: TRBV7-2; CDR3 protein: CASSSRTLVSGANVLTF
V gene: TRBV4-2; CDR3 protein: CASSQDWGGAETQYF
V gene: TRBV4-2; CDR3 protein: CASSQNRGTEAFF
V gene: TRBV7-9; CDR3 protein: CASSLYLRRITEAFF
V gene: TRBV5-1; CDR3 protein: CASSPGQGGEQYF